This T cell receptor (beta chain) was recovered during a study of blood T cell repertoires in COVID-19. Study as a whole: The samples span acute and convalescent COVID-19 from the United States, Italy and Spain. PBMCs, B-cell-depleted T cells, or T cells provided the cDNA or gDNA that made up the material.

The CDR3 is made up of 13 amino acids. The V gene's germline CDR1 is LGHDT and CDR2 YNNKEL (reference sequence). Trimming stripped 0 bases from V and 6 bases from J, with 8 bases between. Clones were sequenced by immunoSEQ multiplex PCR, and TCRdb holds only the in-frame ones, with some missing. The sample shows more than 85,000 clones, around 75% of them seen only once. This clonotype was sampled from a woman aged 45-60 years with acute or convalescent COVID-19. Sequenced: peripheral blood. V gene TRBV3-1 (or the pseudogene TRBV3-2) combines with J gene TRBJ1-1; D perhaps matches TRBD1 (5 bases). The DNA for the CDR3 is TGTGCCAGCAGCCAAGACGACAGATCTGAAGCTTTCTTT. This translates into CASSQDDRSEAFF.